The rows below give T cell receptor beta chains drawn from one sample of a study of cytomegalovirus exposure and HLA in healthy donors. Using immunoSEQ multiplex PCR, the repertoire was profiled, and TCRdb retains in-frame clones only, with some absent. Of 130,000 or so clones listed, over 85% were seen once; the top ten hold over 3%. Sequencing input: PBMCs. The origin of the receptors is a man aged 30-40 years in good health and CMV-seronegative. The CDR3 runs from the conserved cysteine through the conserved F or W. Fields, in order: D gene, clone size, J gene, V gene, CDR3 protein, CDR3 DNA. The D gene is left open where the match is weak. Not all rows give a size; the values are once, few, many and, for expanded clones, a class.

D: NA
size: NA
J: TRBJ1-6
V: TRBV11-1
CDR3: CASSLARDSPLHF
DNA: TGTGCCAGCAGCTTAGCGCGGGATTCACCCCTCCACTTT

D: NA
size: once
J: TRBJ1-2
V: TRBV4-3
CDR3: CASSQEAETYGYTF
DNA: TGCGCCAGCAGCCAAGAAGCTGAAACCTATGGCTACACCTTC

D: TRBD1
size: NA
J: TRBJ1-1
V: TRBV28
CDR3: CASSLSQGDEAFF
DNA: TGTGCCAGCAGTTTATCGCAGGGGGATGAAGCTTTCTTT

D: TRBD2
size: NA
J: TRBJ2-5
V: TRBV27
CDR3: CASRGLAGGTVRTQYF
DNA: TGTGCCAGCAGGGGACTAGCGGGAGGAACGGTTCGGACCCAGTACTTC

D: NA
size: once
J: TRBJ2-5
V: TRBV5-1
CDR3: CASSARGIRGSQETQYF
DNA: TGCGCCAGCAGCGCACGAGGAATCAGGGGTAGTCAAGAGACCCAGTACTTC

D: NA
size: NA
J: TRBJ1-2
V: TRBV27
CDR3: CASSPRTGGDGYTF
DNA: TGTGCCAGCAGTCCCCGGACGGGGGGGGATGGCTACACCTTC

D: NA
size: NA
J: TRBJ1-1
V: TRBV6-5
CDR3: CASSYSSGADTEAFF
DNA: TGTGCCAGCAGTTACTCATCAGGGGCTGACACTGAAGCTTTCTTT

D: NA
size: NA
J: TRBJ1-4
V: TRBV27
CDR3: CATSSESEKLFF
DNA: TGTGCCACCAGTTCAGAAAGTGAAAAACTGTTTTTT

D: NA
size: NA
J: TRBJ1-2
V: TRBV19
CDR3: CASRIGREGYTF
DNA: TGTGCCAGTAGGATCGGGCGGGAGGGCTACACCTTC

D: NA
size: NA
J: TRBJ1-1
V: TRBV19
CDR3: CASSTLITVNTEAFF
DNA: TGTGCCAGTAGTACCCTCATTACAGTGAACACTGAAGCTTTCTTT

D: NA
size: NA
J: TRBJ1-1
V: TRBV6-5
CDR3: CASRQGGRTEAFF
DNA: TGTGCCAGCAGGCAGGGTGGAAGGACTGAAGCTTTCTTT

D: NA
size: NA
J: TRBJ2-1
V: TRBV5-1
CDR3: CASSSPDSQYNEQFF
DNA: TGCGCCAGCAGCTCTCCGGACAGCCAATACAATGAGCAGTTCTTC

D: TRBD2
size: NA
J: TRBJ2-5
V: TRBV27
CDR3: CASSKTGTSGGIRETQYF
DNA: TGTGCCAGCAGTAAGACCGGGACTAGCGGGGGAATAAGAGAGACCCAGTACTTC

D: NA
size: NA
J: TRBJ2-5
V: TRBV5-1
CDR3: CASSLVEETQYF
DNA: TGCGCCAGCAGCTTGGTCGAAGAGACCCAGTACTTC

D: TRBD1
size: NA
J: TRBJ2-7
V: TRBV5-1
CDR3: CASRGGTGGSSYEQYF
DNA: TGCGCCAGCAGGGGTGGGACAGGGGGGAGCTCCTACGAGCAGTACTTC

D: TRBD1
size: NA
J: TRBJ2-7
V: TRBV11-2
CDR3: CASNPYRDRNNYEQYF
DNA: TGTGCCAGCAACCCCTACCGGGACAGGAACAACTACGAGCAGTACTTC

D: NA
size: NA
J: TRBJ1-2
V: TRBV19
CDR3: CASSIDTGWTGYTF
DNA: TGTGCCAGTAGTATAGACACAGGGTGGACTGGCTACACCTTC

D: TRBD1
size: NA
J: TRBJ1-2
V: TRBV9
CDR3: CASSAPSGGVYGYTF
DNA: TGTGCCAGCAGCGCCCCCTCAGGGGGAGTCTATGGCTACACCTTC

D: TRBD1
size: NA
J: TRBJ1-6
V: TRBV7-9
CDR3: CASRDRGDSPLHF
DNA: TGTGCCAGCCGGGACAGGGGGGATTCACCCCTCCACTTT

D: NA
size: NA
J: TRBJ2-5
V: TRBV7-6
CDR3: CASSPEQGEEETQYF
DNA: TGTGCCAGCAGCCCCGAACAGGGAGAGGAAGAGACCCAGTACTTC

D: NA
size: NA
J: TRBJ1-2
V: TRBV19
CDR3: CASSTTWTAVYGYTF
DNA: TGTGCCAGTAGTACCACCTGGACAGCGGTCTATGGCTACACCTTC

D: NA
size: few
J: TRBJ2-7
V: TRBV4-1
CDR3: CASSQGSGGAEQYF
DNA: TGCGCCAGCAGCCAGGGTAGCGGAGGGGCCGAGCAGTACTTC

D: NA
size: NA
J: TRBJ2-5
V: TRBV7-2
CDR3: CASSSPDVRGETQYF
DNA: TGTGCCAGCAGCTCCCCCGATGTAAGGGGAGAGACCCAGTACTTC

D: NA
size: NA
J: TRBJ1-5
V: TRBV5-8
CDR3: CASSGRRELQPQHF
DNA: TGTGCCAGCAGCGGGAGGCGCGAGCTTCAGCCCCAGCATTTT

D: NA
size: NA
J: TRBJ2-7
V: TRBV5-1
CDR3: CASSLAGDDYEQYF
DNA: TGCGCCAGCAGCTTGGCGGGGGACGACTACGAGCAGTACTTC

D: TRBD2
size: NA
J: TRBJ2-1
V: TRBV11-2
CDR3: CASRGAGLNEQFF
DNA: TGTGCCAGCAGGGGAGCGGGGCTCAATGAGCAGTTCTTC

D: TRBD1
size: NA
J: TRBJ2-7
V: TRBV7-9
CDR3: CASRLGTGSYEQYF
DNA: TGTGCCAGCAGATTGGGGACAGGGAGCTACGAGCAGTACTTC

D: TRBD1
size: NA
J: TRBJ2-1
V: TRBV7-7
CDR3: CASSPGTGRSDELFF
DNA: TGTGCTAGCAGCCCAGGGACAGGGCGCAGTGATGAATTGTTCTTC

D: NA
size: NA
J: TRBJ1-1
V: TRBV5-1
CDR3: CASSLQGDNTEAFF
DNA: TGCGCCAGCAGCTTACAGGGAGATAACACTGAAGCTTTCTTT

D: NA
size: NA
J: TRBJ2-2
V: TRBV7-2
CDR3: CASRPQGTGELFF
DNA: TGTGCCAGCAGGCCACAGGGCACCGGGGAGCTGTTTTTT

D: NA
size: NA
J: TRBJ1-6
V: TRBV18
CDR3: CASSPGRTGGPLHF
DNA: TGTGCCAGCTCTCCTGGACGGACGGGAGGACCCCTCCACTTT

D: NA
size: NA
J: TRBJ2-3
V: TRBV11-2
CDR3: CASSPTGPGDTQYF
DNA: TGTGCCAGCAGCCCCACAGGGCCCGGGGATACGCAGTATTTT

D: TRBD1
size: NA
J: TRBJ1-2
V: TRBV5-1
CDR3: CASSLGDSYGYTF
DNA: TGCGCCAGCAGTCTAGGGGACAGCTATGGCTACACCTTC

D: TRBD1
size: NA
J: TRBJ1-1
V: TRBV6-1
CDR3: CASSERQGARNTEAFF
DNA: TGTGCCAGCAGTGAAAGACAGGGGGCTAGGAACACTGAAGCTTTCTTT

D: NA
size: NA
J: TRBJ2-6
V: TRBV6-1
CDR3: CASRSRVSGANVLTF
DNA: TGTGCCAGCAGGAGCAGGGTTTCTGGGGCCAACGTCCTGACTTTC

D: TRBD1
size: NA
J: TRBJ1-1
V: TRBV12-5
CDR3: CASGTGITEAFF
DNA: TGTGCTAGTGGGACAGGGATAACTGAAGCTTTCTTT

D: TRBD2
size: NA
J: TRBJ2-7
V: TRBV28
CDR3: CASSWRGAARGEQYF
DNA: TGTGCCAGCAGTTGGCGGGGGGCAGCCCGGGGGGAGCAGTACTTC

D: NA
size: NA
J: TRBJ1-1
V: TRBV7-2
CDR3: CASSPEQNTEAFF
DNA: TGTGCCAGCAGCCCCGAACAGAACACTGAAGCTTTCTTT

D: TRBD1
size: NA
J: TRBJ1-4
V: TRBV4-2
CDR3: CASSQDRTGGSEKLFF
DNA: TGTGCCAGCAGCCAAGATCGGACAGGGGGCAGCGAAAAACTGTTTTTT

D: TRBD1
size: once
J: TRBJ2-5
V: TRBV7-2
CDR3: CASSSQGGQETQYF
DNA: TGTGCCAGCAGCTCACAGGGGGGCCAAGAGACCCAGTACTTC

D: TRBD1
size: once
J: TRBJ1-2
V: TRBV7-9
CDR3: CASSLGTGSGLYRYTF
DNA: TGTGCCAGCAGCTTAGGGACAGGGTCGGGTCTATATCGCTACACCTTC

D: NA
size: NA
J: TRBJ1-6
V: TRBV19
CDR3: CASSISPGNYNSPLHF
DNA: TGTGCCAGTAGTATTTCGCCAGGGAATTATAATTCACCCCTCCACTTT

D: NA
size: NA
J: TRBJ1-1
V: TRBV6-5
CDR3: CASSPLTVNTEAFF
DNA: TGTGCCAGCAGCCCCTTAACAGTGAACACTGAAGCTTTCTTT

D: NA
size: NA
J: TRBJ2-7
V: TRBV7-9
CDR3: CASSSSGVWEQYF
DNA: TGTGCCAGCAGCTCGTCAGGGGTTTGGGAGCAGTACTTC

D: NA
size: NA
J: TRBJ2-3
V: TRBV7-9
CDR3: CASSLVMPGGTDTQYF
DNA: TGTGCCAGCAGCTTAGTTATGCCCGGCGGTACAGATACGCAGTATTTT

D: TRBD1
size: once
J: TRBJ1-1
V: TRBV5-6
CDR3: CASRTGVNTEAFF
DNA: TGTGCCAGCAGGACAGGGGTGAACACTGAAGCTTTCTTT

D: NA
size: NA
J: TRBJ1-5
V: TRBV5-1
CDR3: CASSLQGLDNQPQHF
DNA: TGCGCCAGCAGCTTGCAGGGGTTGGACAATCAGCCCCAGCATTTT

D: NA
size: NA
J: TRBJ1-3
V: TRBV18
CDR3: CASSRETTGNTIYF
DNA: TGTGCCAGCTCACGGGAGACAACTGGAAACACCATATATTTT

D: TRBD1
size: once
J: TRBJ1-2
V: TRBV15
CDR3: CATSRGAGGDGYTF
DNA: TGTGCCACCAGCCGGGGGGCAGGGGGCGATGGCTACACCTTC

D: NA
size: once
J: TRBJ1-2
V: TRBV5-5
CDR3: CASNPIGALYGYTF
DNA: TGTGCCAGCAACCCGATTGGGGCTCTCTATGGCTACACCTTC

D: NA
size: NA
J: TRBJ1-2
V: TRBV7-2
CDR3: CASSGRYANYGYTF
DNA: TGTGCCAGCAGCGGCAGGTATGCTAACTATGGCTACACCTTC

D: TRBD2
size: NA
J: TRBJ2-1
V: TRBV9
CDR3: CASSFSGGETDEQFF
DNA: TGTGCCAGCAGCTTTAGCGGGGGGGAAACCGATGAGCAGTTCTTC

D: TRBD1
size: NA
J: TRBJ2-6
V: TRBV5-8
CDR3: CASSSETGELTGANVLTF
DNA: TGTGCCAGCAGCTCGGAGACAGGGGAGCTAACTGGGGCCAACGTCCTGACTTTC